The entry below gives a single TCR beta chain sequence along with its context. Profiling relied on immunoSEQ multiplex PCR, and the TCRdb table lists in-frame clones only, not all of them. The data hold some 140,000 clones, with approximately 92% observed a single time. The sample comes from a study of control samples from healthy donors and cancer patients. This sequence originates from a man aged 30-40 years in good health. Sequences were obtained from blood.

CDR3 coding DNA: TGTGCCAGTAGTATGACTAGCGGTGCGACAGATACGCAGTATTTT. Its protein product is CASSMTSGATDTQYF. This sequence joins TRBV19 and TRBJ2-3, with 9 bases aligning to TRBD2. Per germline, CDR1 LNHDA and CDR2 SQIVND (reference sequence). J was trimmed by 3 bases and V by 3 bases; bases with no gene match: 4. The CDR3 has 15 amino acids.